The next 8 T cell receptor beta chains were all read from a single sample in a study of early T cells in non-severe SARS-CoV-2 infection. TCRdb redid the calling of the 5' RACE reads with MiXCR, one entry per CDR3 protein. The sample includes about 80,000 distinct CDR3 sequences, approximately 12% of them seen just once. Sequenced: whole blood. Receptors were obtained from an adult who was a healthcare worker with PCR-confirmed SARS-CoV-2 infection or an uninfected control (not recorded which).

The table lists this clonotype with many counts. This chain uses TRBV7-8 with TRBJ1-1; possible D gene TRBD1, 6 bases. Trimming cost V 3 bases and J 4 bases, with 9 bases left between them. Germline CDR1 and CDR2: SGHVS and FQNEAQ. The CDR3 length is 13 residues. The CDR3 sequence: CASSLAGVTEAFF. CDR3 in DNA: TGTGCCAGCAGCTTGGCAGGGGTCACTGAAGCTTTCTTT.

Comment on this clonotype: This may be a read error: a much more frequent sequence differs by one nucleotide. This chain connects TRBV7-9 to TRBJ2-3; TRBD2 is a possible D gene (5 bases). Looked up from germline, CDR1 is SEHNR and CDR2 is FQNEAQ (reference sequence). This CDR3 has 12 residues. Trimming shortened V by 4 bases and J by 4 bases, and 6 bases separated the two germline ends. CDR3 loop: CASSSGADTQYF. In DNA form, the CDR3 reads TGTGCCAGCAGCTCCGGGGCAGATACGCAGTATTTT.

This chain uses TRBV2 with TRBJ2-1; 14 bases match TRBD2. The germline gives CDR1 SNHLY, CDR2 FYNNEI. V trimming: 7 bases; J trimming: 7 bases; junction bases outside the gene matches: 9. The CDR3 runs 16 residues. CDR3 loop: CASTPSRTSGRNEQFF. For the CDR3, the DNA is TGTGCCAGCACCCCTAGCCGGACTAGCGGGAGGAATGAGCAGTTCTTC.

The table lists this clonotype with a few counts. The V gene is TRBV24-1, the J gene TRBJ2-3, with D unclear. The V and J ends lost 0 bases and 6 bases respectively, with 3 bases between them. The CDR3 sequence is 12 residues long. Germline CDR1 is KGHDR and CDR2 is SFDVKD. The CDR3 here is CATSDLGDTQYF. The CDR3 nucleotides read TGTGCCACCAGTGATTTGGGGGATACGCAGTATTTT.

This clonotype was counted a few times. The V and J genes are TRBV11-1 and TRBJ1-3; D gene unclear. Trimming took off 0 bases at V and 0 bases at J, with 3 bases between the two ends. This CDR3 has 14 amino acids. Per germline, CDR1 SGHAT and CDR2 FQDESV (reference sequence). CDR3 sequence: CASSLAVSGNTIYF. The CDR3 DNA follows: TGTGCCAGCAGCTTAGCCGTCTCTGGAAACACCATATATTTT.

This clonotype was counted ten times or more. CDR3 in amino acids: CASSRSGGSKDTQYF. DNA for the CDR3: TGTGCCAGCAGCCGCTCCGGCGGGAGTAAAGATACGCAGTATTTT. The chain uses TRBV12-3 or TRBV12-4 and TRBJ2-3; 7 nucleotides match TRBD2. V lost 6 bases and J lost 5; bases outside the gene matches: 11. CDR3 length equals 15 residues.

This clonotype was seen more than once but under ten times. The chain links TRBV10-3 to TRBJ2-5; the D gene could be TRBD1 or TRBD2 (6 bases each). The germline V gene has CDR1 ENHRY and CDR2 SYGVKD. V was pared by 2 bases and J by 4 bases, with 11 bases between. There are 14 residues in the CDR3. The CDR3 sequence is CAISEDSGAETQYF. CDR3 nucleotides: TGTGCCATCAGTGAGGATTCGGGGGCAGAGACCCAGTACTTC.

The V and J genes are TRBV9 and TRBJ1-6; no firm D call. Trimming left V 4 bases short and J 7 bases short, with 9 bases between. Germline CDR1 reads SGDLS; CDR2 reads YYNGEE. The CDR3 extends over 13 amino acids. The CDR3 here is CASSLRINSPLHF. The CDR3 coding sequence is TGTGCCAGCAGCCTTCGGATCAATTCACCCCTCCACTTT.